This T cell receptor beta chain was identified during a study of shared clonotypes between healthy human individuals. This clone was seen only once. Germline CDR1 reads MDHEN; CDR2 reads SYDVKM. V dropped 7 bases and J dropped 2; count of bases not matched to a gene: 9. This CDR3 has 15 residues. About 30,000 T cell genomes (approximately 0.2 ug DNA) went into each sorted-subset replicate. Here immunoSEQ multiplex PCR was the method, and the copy in TCRdb shows in-frame clones only, minus some. This table holds roughly 2.5 million clones, approximately 92% found once. The split of CD4+ cells yielded CD45RA+ naive and CD45RA-negative memory subsets.

The sample comprised naive CD4+ T cells sorted from blood. The subset is: CD45RA+ positively selected. The receptor was isolated from a young man in good health. This sequence joins TRBV28 and TRBJ2-7; 9 positions agree with TRBD2. The CDR3 bases are TGTGCCAGCATTACCCCCAGCGGGGGGCCCTACGAGCAGTACTTC. Its translation: CASITPSGGPYEQYF.